The rows below give T cell receptor beta chains drawn from one sample of a study of OX40 agonist ivuxolimab in advanced cancers. Only in-frame clones appear in the TCRdb table, and some are missing; sequencing was by immunoSEQ multiplex PCR. This table has approximately 100,000 clones, roughly nine tenths appearing once. Here the sequenced sample was CD4+ or CD8+ T cells sorted from blood, taken in a trial of the OX40 agonist ivuxolimab. The source is an adult with an advanced solid tumor such as melanoma, head and neck, liver or kidney cancer. Both conserved end residues are part of each CDR3. A D gene is named only where the DNA matches it firmly. For some rows the clone size is stated as once, few or many, or as a class when expanded; others skip it.

>-|TRBJ2-5|TRBV11-2|TRBD2
TGTGCCAGCAGCTTAGGACTAGCGGGAGGCCAAGAGACCCAGTACTTC
CASSLGLAGGQETQYF
>-|TRBJ1-5|TRBV29-1|-
TGCAGCGTTGTAGAAAATAGCAATCAGCCCCAGCATTTT
CSVVENSNQPQHF
>-|TRBJ2-7|TRBV6-6|-
TGTGCCAGCAGTTACGCCCCCCGGGGTGGTTCCGAGCAGTACTTC
CASSYAPRGGSEQYF
>-|TRBJ1-1|TRBV14|TRBD1
TGTGCCAGCAGCCTCCAGGACAGGGCGGGGATGCGAAACACTGAAGCTTTCTTT
CASSLQDRAGMRNTEAFF
>-|TRBJ2-3|TRBV23-1|-
TGCGCCAGCAGTCAGAAGAAAAAGGTAGCACTAGAATCCACAGATACGCAGTATTTT
CASSQKKKVALESTDTQYF
>-|TRBJ2-7|TRBV4-2|TRBD2
TGTGCCAGCAGCCCCCTTACCAGCGGGAGCTACGAGCAGTACTTC
CASSPLTSGSYEQYF
>-|TRBJ2-1|TRBV6-7|-
TGTGCCAGCAGTTACGCTGAATATCTTAGCTCCTACAATGAGCAGTTCTTC
CASSYAEYLSSYNEQFF
>-|TRBJ2-5|TRBV5-6|TRBD1
TGTGCCAGCAGCTTGATTGGGACAGCCAAAGAGACCCAGTACTTC
CASSLIGTAKETQYF
>-|TRBJ1-4|TRBV30|-
TGTGCCTGGAGCCCCCGGGCGGCTAATGAAAAACTGTTTTTT
CAWSPRAANEKLFF
>-|TRBJ2-3|TRBV19|-
TGTGCCAGTAGTGTCCGGGGGGCGGGAGCGGCTACGCAGTATTTT
CASSVRGAGAATQYF
>-|TRBJ2-2|TRBV5-1|TRBD1
TGCGCCAGCAGCTTCGGACAGGCCACCGGGGAGCTGTTTTTT
CASSFGQATGELFF
>-|TRBJ2-3|TRBV4-1|TRBD2
TGCGCCAGCAGCCAACAAAGCGGGAGGGCCTTGTCGACAGATACGCAGTATTTT
CASSQQSGRALSTDTQYF
>-|TRBJ1-5|TRBV7-2|-
TGTGCCAGCAGCTTAGGGCAGATTGGCAATCAGCCCCAGCATTTT
CASSLGQIGNQPQHF
>-|TRBJ2-7|TRBV28|-
TGTGCCAGCAAGGGAGAGGCCGCAGGCAACTACGAGCAGTACTTC
CASKGEAAGNYEQYF
>-|TRBJ2-1|TRBV2|-
TGTGCCAGCCGGAAGGACGGTTACAATGAGCAGTTCTTC
CASRKDGYNEQFF
>-|TRBJ2-7|TRBV2|TRBD2
TGTGCCAGCATGGGCGGGAGCTCCTACGAGCAGTACTTC
CASMGGSSYEQYF
>-|TRBJ1-6|TRBV7-6|-
TGTGCCAGCAGCTTAGCCGGGACGGGGAATTCACCCCTCCACTTT
CASSLAGTGNSPLHF
>-|TRBJ1-1|TRBV7-2|-
TGTGCCAGCAGCTTAGATTTGTCCACGGCTTTCTTT
CASSLDLSTAFF
>-|TRBJ2-7|TRBV5-4|TRBD2
TGTGCCAGCAGTTCGAAAGCGGGAGGCACCTACGAGCAGTACTTC
CASSSKAGGTYEQYF
>-|TRBJ2-7|TRBV6-6|TRBD1
TGTGCCAGCAGTTCAGGACAGGGGGTTTTCGACGAGCAGTACTTC
CASSSGQGVFDEQYF
>-|TRBJ1-2|TRBV7-8|TRBD1
TGTGCCAGCAGCCCGACGGGACAGTCCGGAGGCTACACCTTC
CASSPTGQSGGYTF
>-|TRBJ1-1|TRBV4-3|-
TGCGCCAGCAGCTTAGACAGAAACACTGAAGCTTTCTTT
CASSLDRNTEAFF
>once|TRBJ2-7|TRBV7-2|-
TGTGCCAGCAGCTTACAAAGACTCCGGATAGATTTC
CASSLQRLRIDF
>-|TRBJ2-3|TRBV4-1|-
TGCGCCAGCAGCCAATCCCGGGTGAGCACAGATACGCAGTATTTT
CASSQSRVSTDTQYF
>once|TRBJ2-7|TRBV4-3|TRBD2
TGCGCCAGCAGCCAAGAGCTAGCGGGGAGAGTGGAGCAGTACTTC
CASSQELAGRVEQYF
>-|TRBJ2-1|TRBV6-5|-
TGTGCCAGCAGCAGGGAGGCTGGCAATGAGCAGTTCTTC
CASSREAGNEQFF
>-|TRBJ1-1|TRBV7-9|-
TGTGCCAGCAGCTTTGAACGAGGGGACACTGAAGCTTTCTTT
CASSFERGDTEAFF
>-|TRBJ2-5|TRBV5-4|TRBD2
TGTGCCAGCAGTCCCGGGACTAGCGGGAGGCAAGAGACCCAGTACTTC
CASSPGTSGRQETQYF
>-|TRBJ2-5|TRBV7-9|-
TGTGCCAGCACCTCCGCTGAGACCCAGTACTTC
CASTSAETQYF
>-|TRBJ2-1|TRBV10-3|TRBD1
TGTGCCATCAGCTCAGGGACAGGGTACAATGAGCAGTTCTTC
CAISSGTGYNEQFF
>-|TRBJ2-7|TRBV18|TRBD1
TGTGCCAGCTCACCACGCGGACAGGGAGTATACGAGCAGTACTTC
CASSPRGQGVYEQYF
>-|TRBJ2-2|TRBV4-1|TRBD2
TGCGCCAGCAGACACCCAGCGGGAACCGGGGAGCTGTTTTTT
CASRHPAGTGELFF
>-|TRBJ2-1|TRBV19|-
TGTGCCAGTAGTAAAAATAGAGCGTGGAATGAGCAGTTCTTC
CASSKNRAWNEQFF
>-|TRBJ2-1|TRBV18|TRBD2
TGTGCCAGCACCCACCAGCGGGGACCCTACAATGAGCAGTTCTTC
CASTHQRGPYNEQFF
>-|TRBJ2-7|TRBV6-5|TRBD1
TGTGCCAGCCGGGACAGGGGGTGGGAGCAGTACTTC
CASRDRGWEQYF
>-|TRBJ2-2|TRBV6-5|TRBD2
TGTGCCAGCCGACTAGCGGGAGGACCCACCGGGGAGCTGTTTTTT
CASRLAGGPTGELFF
>-|TRBJ2-3|TRBV7-9|TRBD2
TGTGCCACTAGCGGTCCTAGCACAGATACGCAGTATTTT
CATSGPSTDTQYF
>-|TRBJ2-2|TRBV5-6|-
TGTGCCAGCAGCCCACGGGCCACAGGGACCGGGGAGCTGTTTTTT
CASSPRATGTGELFF
>-|TRBJ2-6|TRBV19|-
TGTGCCAGTAGTACCCGAGGCCACCTACTAATACTTCCCAACTTGTCTGGGGCCAACGTCCTGACTTTC
CASSTRGHLLILPNLSGANVLTF
>-|TRBJ1-2|TRBV9|-
TGTGCCAGCAGCGTAGCCGGGTCGGCCCGGGGTGGCGGCTACACCTTC
CASSVAGSARGGGYTF
>-|TRBJ2-1|TRBV7-3|TRBD1
TGTGCCAGCAGCTTAACGGGACAGGGGGCAAATGAGCAGTTCTTC
CASSLTGQGANEQFF
>-|TRBJ1-2|TRBV5-1|TRBD1
TGCGCCAGCAGCTGGGGACAGGTTGACTATGGCTACACCTTC
CASSWGQVDYGYTF
>-|TRBJ1-4|TRBV5-1|-
TGCGCCAGCAGCCCCCAAGGTGGTCAAAATGAAAAACTGTTTTTT
CASSPQGGQNEKLFF
>-|TRBJ2-1|TRBV11-3|TRBD2
TGTGCCCGACCCCCCGTAGTGTTAGCGGGGGGGGACGACAATGAGCAGTTCTTC
CARPPVVLAGGDDNEQFF
>-|TRBJ2-1|TRBV29-1|-
TGCAGCGTTAGAGTAGGGGATGGGAATGAGCAGTTCTTC
CSVRVGDGNEQFF
>-|TRBJ2-3|TRBV7-6|-
TGTGCCAGCAGCGCCGGGGTAGATACGCAGTATTTT
CASSAGVDTQYF
>-|TRBJ2-5|TRBV29-1|TRBD2
TGCAGCGTTGAGGGACTAGCCCAAGAGACCCAGTACTTC
CSVEGLAQETQYF
>-|TRBJ1-4|TRBV5-4|TRBD1
TGTGCCAGCAGCTTTGGACAGGGGGGGCGGGAAAAACTGTTTTTT
CASSFGQGGREKLFF
>-|TRBJ1-6|TRBV5-6|-
TGTGCCAGCAGCTTAGGACAGTATAATTCACCCCTCCACTTT
CASSLGQYNSPLHF
>once|TRBJ1-5|TRBV7-3|-
TGTGCCAGCAGCTTAGGAGGGTGGCGAGGCAATCAGCCCCAGCATTTT
CASSLGGWRGNQPQHF
>-|TRBJ2-5|TRBV11-3|-
TGTGCCAGCAGCTTAGAGGGAAAGGGCCGGGAGACCCAGTACTTC
CASSLEGKGRETQYF
>-|TRBJ2-7|TRBV11-2|-
TGTGCCAGCAGCTGGGGCAGGCGAAGCTCCTACGAGCAGTACTTC
CASSWGRRSSYEQYF